These T cell receptor beta chains were read from a single sample in a study of identical twins. TCRdb redid the calling of the 5' RACE reads with MiXCR, one entry per CDR3 protein. This sample has some 320,000 distinct CDR3 sequences, with approximately 13% found just once. These data were likewise used in another study, on yellow fever vaccine responses in identical twins.

Sequenced sample: CD8+ T cells sorted from blood. The receptors were gathered from a woman aged 18 to 35 in good health. Both conserved end residues are part of each CDR3. Fields, in order: J gene, clone size, V gene, D gene, CDR3 protein. D genes are given only for firm matches. Size is stated for part of the rows, as once, few or many counts, or as a class when the clone is expanded.

J: TRBJ2-1
size: .
V: TRBV7-2
D: TRBD1
CDR3: CASSRTGREQFF

J: TRBJ2-1
size: .
V: TRBV4-1
D: .
CDR3: CASSQDLAIRDYNEQFF

J: TRBJ2-7
size: few
V: TRBV4-1
D: .
CDR3: CASSQEGTSPEQYF

J: TRBJ2-2
size: .
V: TRBV29-1
D: .
CDR3: CSVEEARTGELFF

J: TRBJ2-7
size: .
V: TRBV4-1
D: .
CDR3: CASSQAVGSYEQYF

J: TRBJ2-5
size: many
V: TRBV27
D: TRBD2
CDR3: CASSLVPGLQETQYF

J: TRBJ2-7
size: once
V: TRBV20-1
D: .
CDR3: CSAIYIGSVTYEQYF

J: TRBJ1-1
size: few
V: TRBV7-9
D: .
CDR3: CASSAGHLNTEAFF

J: TRBJ2-7
size: .
V: TRBV27
D: TRBD1
CDR3: CASGTGIYEQYF

J: TRBJ2-7
size: once
V: TRBV27
D: .
CDR3: CASSLSRPAEQYF

J: TRBJ2-5
size: .
V: TRBV12-5
D: TRBD2
CDR3: CASGLGTSALLAETQYF

J: TRBJ1-2
size: .
V: TRBV5-1
D: TRBD1
CDR3: CASSLGLGQQRDYGYTF

J: TRBJ2-1
size: many
V: TRBV5-6
D: .
CDR3: CASNDGSSSYNEQFF

J: TRBJ2-1
size: many
V: TRBV12-3/TRBV12-4
D: TRBD1
CDR3: CASSPTPGTGTEQFF

J: TRBJ1-1
size: .
V: TRBV12-3/TRBV12-4
D: TRBD1
CDR3: CASSRDRLNTEAFF

J: TRBJ1-1
size: .
V: TRBV20-1
D: .
CDR3: CSARGLGLGTEAFF

J: TRBJ2-1
size: few
V: TRBV2
D: TRBD1
CDR3: CASTESGTVYNEQFF

J: TRBJ2-7
size: few
V: TRBV5-1
D: .
CDR3: CASSFGLHSYEQYF

J: TRBJ2-2
size: few
V: TRBV7-9
D: .
CDR3: CASSLYRYTGELFF

J: TRBJ2-1
size: .
V: TRBV27
D: TRBD2
CDR3: CASSGLSGSSYNEQFF

J: TRBJ1-1
size: .
V: TRBV20-1
D: .
CDR3: CSARDLRGTEAFF

J: TRBJ2-3
size: .
V: TRBV20-1
D: .
CDR3: CCARDSHGSSWADTQYF

J: TRBJ2-7
size: .
V: TRBV7-8
D: TRBD2
CDR3: CASSLSISGGESYEQYF

J: TRBJ2-1
size: few
V: TRBV13
D: .
CDR3: CASSSNHRARRLYNEQFF

J: TRBJ2-1
size: .
V: TRBV4-2
D: .
CDR3: CARSPGLPFWEFF

J: TRBJ2-4
size: few
V: TRBV5-1
D: TRBD2
CDR3: CASSPTGLAGLAKNIQYF

J: TRBJ2-7
size: .
V: TRBV6-2/TRBV6-3
D: .
CDR3: CASQPLYRQEREQYF

J: TRBJ2-3
size: many
V: TRBV5-1
D: TRBD2
CDR3: CASSLSGGAGDTQYF

J: TRBJ2-7
size: .
V: TRBV6-1
D: TRBD2
CDR3: CASSEDGLGSYEQYF

J: TRBJ2-6
size: many
V: TRBV4-1
D: .
CDR3: CASSQGQSGANVLTF

J: TRBJ2-3
size: few
V: TRBV4-1
D: TRBD1
CDR3: CASSLKPGQAPDTQYF

J: TRBJ2-1
size: once
V: TRBV4-1
D: TRBD2
CDR3: CASSQDPLASGVNEQFF

J: TRBJ2-2
size: few
V: TRBV2
D: .
CDR3: CASSEAILNTGELFF

J: TRBJ2-3
size: .
V: TRBV11-2
D: TRBD2
CDR3: CASSLYSGGFTDTQYF

J: TRBJ2-7
size: .
V: TRBV6-5
D: .
CDR3: CASSFSQGTFDEQYF

J: TRBJ2-3
size: few
V: TRBV28
D: TRBD1
CDR3: CASSPGQNTDTQYF

J: TRBJ2-2
size: few
V: TRBV7-8
D: .
CDR3: CASSRRKPSGFSGELFF

J: TRBJ1-5
size: .
V: TRBV15
D: .
CDR3: CATSPGQMRIIYSNQPQHF

J: TRBJ2-2
size: .
V: TRBV5-5
D: .
CDR3: CASSLVLMNTGELFF

J: TRBJ2-1
size: .
V: TRBV5-6
D: TRBD2
CDR3: CASSGGLAGSYNEQFF

J: TRBJ1-2
size: many
V: TRBV12-3/TRBV12-4
D: .
CDR3: CASSFMGHGYTF

J: TRBJ2-5
size: few
V: TRBV28
D: .
CDR3: CASTETREQETQYF

J: TRBJ1-1
size: .
V: TRBV12-3/TRBV12-4
D: .
CDR3: CASSYLNTEAFF

J: TRBJ1-1
size: few
V: TRBV28
D: .
CDR3: CASSLSPRGRGAEAFF

J: TRBJ2-1
size: .
V: TRBV20-1
D: .
CDR3: CSARDGQYHEQFF

J: TRBJ2-1
size: many
V: TRBV4-1
D: TRBD2
CDR3: CASSPSGYGAGFYNEQFF

J: TRBJ2-1
size: few
V: TRBV7-7
D: .
CDR3: CASSLGGSGPYNEQFF

J: TRBJ2-7
size: many
V: TRBV6-2/TRBV6-3
D: TRBD2
CDR3: CASSPIAGLTYEQYF

J: TRBJ2-1
size: few
V: TRBV24-1
D: .
CDR3: CATSGAGTYNEQFF

J: TRBJ2-3
size: .
V: TRBV15
D: TRBD1
CDR3: CATSDRDITDTQYF

J: TRBJ2-3
size: few
V: TRBV11-2
D: TRBD2
CDR3: CASSLGLAGGWHTDTQYF

J: TRBJ2-1
size: .
V: TRBV29-1
D: .
CDR3: CSVEDFLEGGFPYNEQFF

J: TRBJ2-7
size: few
V: TRBV7-9
D: .
CDR3: CAVSGSSYEQYF

J: TRBJ2-3
size: .
V: TRBV29-1
D: TRBD2
CDR3: CSVTPGLAGEADTQYF

J: TRBJ2-1
size: .
V: TRBV25-1
D: TRBD2
CDR3: CASSESGLAGPEYNEQFF

J: TRBJ2-1
size: .
V: TRBV20-1
D: TRBD2
CDR3: CSAWGGRSNEQFF

J: TRBJ2-3
size: few
V: TRBV5-1
D: .
CDR3: CASVLGGPGDTQYF

J: TRBJ1-5
size: .
V: TRBV27
D: .
CDR3: CASSLSYQHSNQPQHF

J: TRBJ2-2
size: .
V: TRBV7-8
D: TRBD1
CDR3: CASSLVDRGYTGELFF